Listed below are T cell receptor beta chains from one sample, sequenced in a study of blood T cell repertoires in COVID-19. Clones were sequenced by immunoSEQ multiplex PCR, and TCRdb holds only the in-frame ones, with some missing. This table has 130,000 to 150,000 clones, roughly 84% appearing once. The specimen was PBMCs or T cells enriched from blood (not recorded which). These receptors all come from a woman aged 45-59 years who had been exposed to COVID-19. Each CDR3 is given with its conserved first and last residue. A D gene is named only where the DNA matches it firmly. A row's size may be missing; if present it is once, few, many or a size class.

>TRBV6-6|TRBJ1-2|TRBD1|.
TGTGCCAGCAGTCCCCTCCGGGACAGGGGCCCTGACTACACCTTC
CASSPLRDRGPDYTF
>TRBV19|TRBJ1-1|TRBD1|.
TGTGCCACCGGACAGGGTGCAGCTTTCTTT
CATGQGAAFF
>TRBV27|TRBJ2-4|.|.
TGTGCCAGCAGACCACAGGGGAGGCAAGCCCTCTTGAACATTCAGTACTTC
CASRPQGRQALLNIQYF
>TRBV19|TRBJ1-6|TRBD1|few
TGTGCCAGTAGTGACACAGGGGAAAGATCACCCCTCCACTTT
CASSDTGERSPLHF
>TRBV6-2/TRBV6-3|TRBJ2-7|.|.
TGTGCCAGCAGTACGCCCACGGGGGAGCAGTACTTC
CASSTPTGEQYF
>TRBV3-1/TRBV3-2|TRBJ2-4|TRBD1|few
TGTGCCAGCAGCCAAGATTGGGACAGGGGGGGAAACATTCAGTACTTC
CASSQDWDRGGNIQYF
>TRBV6-5|TRBJ1-2|.|.
TGTGCCAGCAGGGCCGGAGGGGCGAACTATGGCTACACCTTC
CASRAGGANYGYTF
>TRBV6-4|TRBJ1-6|TRBD1|few
TGTGCCAGCAGTTTAGACAGGGTGAATAATTCACCCCTCCACTTT
CASSLDRVNNSPLHF
>TRBV27|TRBJ1-1|.|.
TGTGCCAGCACCTTATCCCAGACAGGGAACACTGAAGCTTTCTTT
CASTLSQTGNTEAFF
>TRBV5-6|TRBJ2-1|.|.
TGTGCCAGCAGCTTGCAACGGGAGTTGGCAAATGAGCAGTTCTTC
CASSLQRELANEQFF
>TRBV9|TRBJ2-3|TRBD2|.
TGTGCCAGCAGCCTTACTAGCGGGGGTTCCCCGGGCACAGATACGCAGTATTTT
CASSLTSGGSPGTDTQYF
>TRBV7-2|TRBJ2-2|.|.
TGTGCCAGCAAGAGCCCAGGGGAGCTGTTTTTT
CASKSPGELFF
>TRBV29-1|TRBJ1-4|TRBD1|.
TGCAGCGCCGAAGGACAGGGAAATGAAAAACTGTTTTTT
CSAEGQGNEKLFF
>TRBV27|TRBJ1-2|TRBD1|.
TGTGCCAGCAGAATGACAGGGGGAGCTAACTATGGCTACACCTTC
CASRMTGGANYGYTF
>TRBV5-1|TRBJ2-1|.|.
TGCGCCAGCAGCTTGCCCGGGATCACCTACAATGAGCAGTTCTTC
CASSLPGITYNEQFF
>TRBV29-1|TRBJ2-1|.|once
TGCAGCGTCAGGGGGGAGACGGAGTGGGAGTCGGGCCCTGAGCAGTTCTTC
CSVRGETEWESGPEQFF
>TRBV25-1|TRBJ1-6|TRBD1|few
TGTGCCACCCAATCCCCTCAGGGGGGAGTTTCACCCCTCCACTTT
CATQSPQGGVSPLHF
>TRBV6-5|TRBJ2-7|TRBD1|.
TGTGCCAGCAGGGATCGGACAGGGGGCGGCTGGTACTTC
CASRDRTGGGWYF
>TRBV29-1|TRBJ1-2|.|.
TGCAGCGTTGACAGGGGCATTGGTTCATATGGCTACACCTTC
CSVDRGIGSYGYTF
>TRBV27|TRBJ1-1|TRBD1|.
TGTGCCAGCAGTTTATCTTGGGTTAGGACAGGGGGCTTCGGGGCTTTCTTT
CASSLSWVRTGGFGAFF
>TRBV6-1|TRBJ1-5|.|.
TGTGCCAGCAGTGACAGTGGGCGCTGGCAGCCCCAGCATTTT
CASSDSGRWQPQHF
>TRBV4-1|TRBJ1-1|.|.
TGCGCCAGCAGCCATAAGGAAGGGAGACACACTGAAGCTTTCTTT
CASSHKEGRHTEAFF
>TRBV4-3|TRBJ2-1|TRBD2|.
TGCGCCAGCAGCCATAGCGGGAGGGCCAATGAGCAGTTCTTC
CASSHSGRANEQFF
>TRBV3-1/TRBV3-2|TRBJ2-1|TRBD2|.
TGTGCCAGCAGCCAACGTAGCGGGGGGGCCGCTGAGCAGTTCTTC
CASSQRSGGAAEQFF
>TRBV3-1/TRBV3-2|TRBJ1-5|TRBD1|once
TGTGCCAGCAGCCATCGGACAGGGACCCAGCCCCAGCATTTT
CASSHRTGTQPQHF
>TRBV7-6|TRBJ2-1|TRBD1|.
TGTGCCAGCAGCCTCGGGACAGGGGTTGGCAATGAGCAGTTCTTC
CASSLGTGVGNEQFF
>TRBV6-5|TRBJ1-2|.|.
TGTGCCAGCAAGCGGGGGGGGGACTATGGCTACACCTTC
CASKRGGDYGYTF
>TRBV6-5|TRBJ2-7|TRBD1|.
TGTGCCAGCCCAACAGGGGGCTCTGCCACCTACGAGCAGTACTTC
CASPTGGSATYEQYF
>TRBV9|TRBJ1-1|.|.
TGTGCCAGCAGTAGCGGTACCCTTCCTGAAGCTTTCTTT
CASSSGTLPEAFF
>TRBV5-1|TRBJ2-1|TRBD2|.
TGCGCCAGCAGCTCCCCGGGACTAGGCATCAATGAGCAGTTCTTC
CASSSPGLGINEQFF
>TRBV5-1|TRBJ1-1|TRBD1|.
TGCGCCAGCAGCATCCGACAGGGCCGGGAAGCTTTCTTT
CASSIRQGREAFF
>TRBV7-9|TRBJ2-1|TRBD1|.
TGTGCCAGCAGCTTAGAGGGACAGAGCAATGAGCAGTTCTTC
CASSLEGQSNEQFF
>TRBV5-4|TRBJ1-1|.|.
TGTGCCAGCAGCTTGGGATTGGGAGGCGGGGGGAACACTGAAGCTTTCTTT
CASSLGLGGGGNTEAFF
>TRBV7-2|TRBJ2-3|.|.
TGTGCCAGCAGCCCTATGAGGGGCACAGATACGCAGTATTTT
CASSPMRGTDTQYF
>TRBV11-3|TRBJ2-7|.|.
TGTGCCAGCAGCTTAGGTGGACTTCAGAGCTACGAGCAGTACTTC
CASSLGGLQSYEQYF
>TRBV7-2|TRBJ1-2|.|.
TGTGCCAGCAGCCCGACCGGCCAGCGCTATGGCTACACCTTC
CASSPTGQRYGYTF
>TRBV4-1|TRBJ2-1|TRBD2|.
TGCGCCAGCAGCCAAGATGGTAGCGCGGGAGGAAATGAGCAGTTCTTC
CASSQDGSAGGNEQFF
>TRBV7-2|TRBJ2-2|.|few
TGTGCCAGCAGTTCGTGGCATCGGGACACCGGGGAGCTGTTTTTT
CASSSWHRDTGELFF
>TRBV2|TRBJ2-6|.|.
TGTGCCAGCTTCCGGGTTCCGATCTCTGGGGCCAACGTCCTGACTTTC
CASFRVPISGANVLTF
>TRBV19|TRBJ1-5|.|.
TGTGCCAGTAGCCCCGCGGCTAGCAATCAGCCCCAGCATTTT
CASSPAASNQPQHF
>TRBV2|TRBJ2-2|TRBD2|.
TGTGCCAACCTATTAGCGGGGGGGGCCACCGGGGAGCTGTTTTTT
CANLLAGGATGELFF
>TRBV5-1|TRBJ1-6|TRBD1|.
TGCGCCAGCAGCTACCAGGGGGACTCACCCCTCCACTTT
CASSYQGDSPLHF
>TRBV5-4|TRBJ1-1|TRBD1|.
TGTGCCAGCAGCTTGGAACAGGGGAGCACTGAAGCTTTCTTT
CASSLEQGSTEAFF
>TRBV9|TRBJ2-7|.|once
TGTGCCAGCAGCGGGAACAGGGGGGGATCCTACGAGCAGTACTTC
CASSGNRGGSYEQYF
>TRBV6-1|TRBJ1-4|TRBD1|.
TGTGCCAGCAGTGCGGACAGGGGGCAGGTTAATGAAAAACTGTTTTTT
CASSADRGQVNEKLFF